This paragraph covers one T cell receptor beta chain sequence. This record belongs to a study of blood T cell repertoires in COVID-19. Study-level background: Donors in the United States, Italy and Spain gave samples during acute or convalescent COVID-19.

Seattle enrolled patients during active infection and tracked them longitudinally. Original methodology: Quantification of nucleated cells was approximated via reference gene primer amplification. The protocol was immunoSEQ multiplex PCR, while the TCRdb copy is restricted to in-frame clones and leaves out a portion. D and trimming come from the DNA, and the V and J calls and clone size come from that table. The sample has 400,000 to 450,000 clones; more than 70% are singletons. Looked up from germline, CDR1 is SGHKS and CDR2 is YYEKEE (reference sequence). The CDR3 has 15 amino acids. Trimming left V 6 bases short and J 1 base short, with 16 bases between.

The specimen sequenced was peripheral blood. The chain recombines TRBV5-5 with TRBJ2-5, with a tentative D call TRBD1 (5 bases). The clonotype was recovered from a woman in her 50s with COVID-19, enrolled during active disease. The CDR3 DNA reads TGTGCCAGCACCTTTTTCGCAGGGTTCCAAGAGACCCAGTACTTC. The encoded protein is CASTFFAGFQETQYF.